These 21 T cell receptor beta chains were all obtained from the same sample, sequenced in a study of molecular identifiers for immune sequencing clone quantification. Using its own MiXCR run on the PCR reads, TCRdb lists one record per CDR3 protein. The data show 350,000 or so distinct CDR3 sequences, about a fifth seen once. Sequencing was carried out using naive CD8+ T cells from blood, with Jurkat cell RNA spiked in. Indicated subset: FACS-sorted CD8+CD4-CCR7+CD45RA+ naive T cells. These receptors were obtained from a human donor in good health. Some libraries in this study had Jurkat cell RNA spiked in.

This clonotype came up a few times. The gene calls are TRBV10-3 and TRBJ2-3, with TRBD2 identical over 8 bases. Germline assignment: CDR1 ENHRY and CDR2 SYGVKD. The J segment lost 4 bases and the V segment lost 4 bases, leaving 4 bases of the junction unmatched. The CDR3 runs 14 residues. The CDR3, as DNA: TGTGCCATCAGTGGGGGACTAGAGCCAGATACGCAGTATTTT. This translates into CAISGGLEPDTQYF.

This clonotype occurred many times. The chain carries TRBV5-1 and TRBJ2-3; no reliable D call. V lost 2 bases to trimming and J lost 1 base, with 14 bases between them. The length of the CDR3 is 16 residues. The germline CDR1 and CDR2 sequences are SGHRS and YFSETQ. CDR3 sequence: CASSFVWESGTDTQYF. The CDR3 coding sequence is TGCGCCAGCAGCTTTGTTTGGGAATCTGGCACAGATACGCAGTATTTT. The complete variable domain, with remaining parts taken from reference TRBV5-1 and TRBJ2-3, reads KAGVTQTPRYLIKTRGQQVTLSCSPISGHRSVSWYQQTPGQGLQFLFEYFSETQRNKGNFPGRFSGRQFSNSRSEMNVSTLELGDSALYLCASSFVWESGTDTQYFGPGTRLTVL.

A few counts support this clonotype. The V call is TRBV18, the J call TRBJ2-7; TRBD1 matches at 8 bases. The CDR3 totals 15 residues. The germline V gene has CDR1 KGHSH and CDR2 LQKENI. The junction had 6 bases not matched to a gene; V was cut back by 1 base and J by 4 bases. The CDR3 DNA is TGTGCCAGCTCACCACTGTCAGGGGGCACGTACGAGCAGTACTTC. Its translation: CASSPLSGGTYEQYF.

This clonotype has at least ten counts. The chain uses TRBV12-3 or TRBV12-4 and TRBJ1-2, with D unclear. The CDR3 is 12 amino acids. V dropped 6 bases and J dropped 6 bases, with 11 bases sitting between them. The CDR3 coding sequence is TGTGCCAGCAGCCCCGACCGGCATGGCTACACCTTC. It codes for CASSPDRHGYTF.

This clonotype was seen a few times. The chain joins TRBV5-6 to TRBJ2-7, with TRBD2 as a possible D gene (6 bases). CDR1 and CDR2 from the germline V gene are SGHDT and YYEEEE. Trimming pared 4 bases from V and 4 bases from J, leaving 18 bases between. The CDR3 sequence is 15 residues long. This CDR3 is CASSINPGEGYEQYF. The CDR3 nucleotides are TGTGCCAGCAGCATAAATCCGGGAGAAGGGTACGAGCAGTACTTC.

Notes on this clonotype: Since a much larger clone is just one base distant, this may be a read error. The CDR3 nucleotides read TGTGCCAGCAGTTACCTTGGGGTACTTGAAGCTTTCTTT. Translated, it gives CASSYLGVLEAFF. J is TRBJ1-1 and V is TRBV6-2 or TRBV6-3; D uncertain. V lost 2 bases and J lost 7, with 11 bases in between. In germline, CDR1 is MNHEY, CDR2 SVGEGT. The CDR3 runs to 13 residues.

This clonotype showed up many times. This chain uses TRBV7-9 with TRBJ2-3; 9 nucleotides align to TRBD1. Per germline, CDR1 SEHNR and CDR2 FQNEAQ (reference sequence). There are 14 residues in the CDR3. Losses at the gene ends were 5 bases for V and 8 bases for J; bases not matched to a gene: 8. CDR3 in amino acids: CASSPTSTGGTQYF. The DNA for the CDR3 is TGTGCCAGCAGCCCCACCTCGACAGGGGGTACGCAGTATTTT.

This clonotype appeared many times. The chain uses TRBV6-1 and TRBJ1-1, with a weak D call TRBD1 (5 bases). Trimming took 2 bases from V and 6 from J, leaving 13 bases between them. The germline CDR1 and CDR2 sequences are MNHNS and SASEGT. This CDR3 spans 14 amino acids. The CDR3 region has the DNA TGTGCCAGCAGTGAATGGGGGGATAGCGCTGAAGCTTTCTTT. Translating gives CASSEWGDSAEAFF.

This clonotype occurred many times. The rearrangement links TRBV4-3 to TRBJ2-3; 8 nucleotides line up with TRBD2. The CDR3 has 14 residues. V lost 8 bases to trimming and J lost 5 bases; unmatched junction nucleotides: 9. CDR1 and CDR2 from the germline V gene are LGHNA and YSLEER. The CDR3 DNA reads as TGCGCCAGCGGAACGGGACTAGGAGTAGATACGCAGTATTTT. Translation: CASGTGLGVDTQYF.

This clonotype showed up many times. V gene TRBV4-3 combines with J gene TRBJ2-7; weak D call: TRBD2 (6 bases). The germline V gene encodes CDR1 LGHNA and CDR2 YSLEER. This CDR3 comprises 16 residues. Between the trimmed V and J ends, which lost 0 bases and 0 bases, there was a span of 12 bases. CDR3 nucleotides: TGCGCCAGCAGCCAAGATCGGCGGGGCAGCTCCTACGAGCAGTACTTC. This translates into CASSQDRRGSSYEQYF.

This clonotype was counted many times. The rearrangement uses TRBV5-1 and TRBJ2-3, with 9 bases fitting TRBD2. J lost 2 bases, V lost 3 bases, and 7 bases had no gene match. Germline-derived CDR1 and CDR2 are SGHRS and YFSETQ. CDR3 length: 16 amino acids. The CDR3 spells CASSSEGLAITDTQYF. In DNA, the CDR3 is TGCGCCAGCAGCTCAGAAGGACTAGCGATCACAGATACGCAGTATTTT.

This clonotype was recorded many times. V and J are TRBV27 and TRBJ2-7; D gene unclear. Between the trimmed V and J ends, which lost 7 bases and 5 bases, there was a span of 9 bases. This CDR3 has 11 amino acids. Germline V CDR1 and CDR2: MNHEY, SMNVEV (reference sequence). The CDR3 sequence: CASIYGHEQYF. The DNA of the CDR3 is TGTGCCAGCATATATGGGCACGAGCAGTACTTC.

This clonotype was seen a handful of times. This chain joins TRBV20-1 and TRBJ2-5, with 9 nucleotides matching TRBD1. Looked up from germline, CDR1 is DFQATT and CDR2 is SNEGSKA (reference sequence). V lost 0 bases, J lost 2 bases, and 10 bases stayed unmatched. The CDR3 runs to 17 residues. CDR3 in amino acids: CSARDRGDRGWQETQYF. DNA for the CDR3: TGCAGTGCTAGAGATCGAGGAGACAGGGGGTGGCAAGAGACCCAGTACTTC.

This clonotype was picked up many times. The CDR3 loop is CASRWGVGYEQYF. The CDR3 DNA sequence: TGTGCCAGCCGTTGGGGGGTGGGCTACGAGCAGTACTTC. This chain uses TRBV27 with TRBJ2-7; D might be TRBD2 (6 bases). Trimming pared 8 bases from V and 3 bases from J, leaving 14 bases between. This CDR3 region has 13 residues. Germline assignment: CDR1 MNHEY and CDR2 SMNVEV (reference sequence).

In nucleotides, the CDR3 is TGTGCCACCTCCCACGGGACACAAGAGCAGTACTTC. It specifies CATSHGTQEQYF. The rearrangement uses TRBV27 and TRBJ2-7, with D possibly TRBD1 on 6 matching bases. Between the trimmed V and J ends, which lost 10 bases and 7 bases, there was a span of 17 bases. Germline CDR1 is MNHEY and CDR2 is SMNVEV (reference sequence). The CDR3 spans 12 residues.

This clonotype appeared many times. The chain couples TRBV29-1 to TRBJ2-4, with D perhaps TRBD2 (6 bases). Trimming took off 3 bases at V and 3 bases at J, with 9 bases between the two ends. From germline, CDR1 is SQVTM and CDR2 ANQGSEA. This CDR3 contains 13 residues. Here the CDR3 DNA reads TGCAGCGTTGATGCGGGATTCAAAAACATTCAGTACTTC. Amino acid sequence: CSVDAGFKNIQYF.

The V gene is TRBV5-5, the J gene TRBJ1-1; D remains unclear. Germline CDR1 and CDR2: SGHKS and YYEKEE (reference sequence). V dropped 2 bases and J dropped 0 bases, with 8 bases sitting between them. The CDR3 covers 14 residues. CDR3 DNA: TGTGCCAGCAGCTTCGCGGATCTGAACACTGAAGCTTTCTTT. It encodes CASSFADLNTEAFF.

This clonotype was picked up a small number of times. CDR3 nucleotide sequence: TGTGCCAGCAGGCCAATGGGACAGGGCCACTACGAGCAGTACTTC. Translated, it gives CASRPMGQGHYEQYF. The J gene is TRBJ2-7, the V gene TRBV6-2 or TRBV6-3; TRBD1 matches at 9 bases. Per germline, CDR1 MNHEY and CDR2 SVGEGT. V shed 6 bases, J shed 3 bases, and the junction held 9 bases outside the gene matches. There are 15 residues in the CDR3.

This clonotype was observed a few times. The chain has TRBV13 and TRBJ2-2; possibly TRBD2 for D (5 bases). The CDR3 is 15 amino acids. V lost 1 base and J lost 6, with 12 bases in between. Germline V gene data show CDR1 as PRHDT and CDR2 as FYEKMQ (reference sequence). Written as DNA, the CDR3 is TGTGCCAGCAGCTTAGCGGGGTTTCGCGCCGGGGAGCTGTTTTTT. It translates to CASSLAGFRAGELFF.

As to this clonotype: This could be a read error, since a much larger clone is one nucleotide away. Lacking the conserved final phenylalanine or tryptophan, this CDR3 likely reflects a read error. V is TRBV27 and J is TRBJ1-6, with a tentative D call TRBD1 (6 bases). CDR1 is MNHEY, CDR2 SMNVEV, per germline (reference sequence). Deletions cut 5 bases from V and 10 bases from J, with 15 bases between. The CDR3 has 14 amino acids. This CDR3 reads CASSEQGSSSPLHS. The CDR3, as DNA: TGTGCCAGCAGTGAGCAGGGGAGTAGCTCACCCCTCCACTCT.

This clonotype was detected only a few times. This chain's CDR3 is CASSLSGETYEQYF. The CDR3 nucleotides read TGTGCCAGCAGCCTTAGCGGCGAGACCTACGAGCAGTACTTC. The J gene is TRBJ2-7, the V gene TRBV4-2, with a weak D call TRBD2 (6 bases). With 4 bases removed from V and 2 bases from J, the gap between germline ends came to 12 bases. The CDR3 extends over 14 amino acids. Germline V gene data show CDR1 as LGHNA and CDR2 as YNFKEQ.